Shown below are 27 T cell receptor beta chains from a single sample sequenced in a study of blood T cell repertoires in COVID-19. Generated by immunoSEQ multiplex PCR, the TCRdb table keeps only in-frame clones and is missing some. Of 200,000 to 250,000 clones in the sample, approximately 86% were seen once. Material for sequencing was peripheral blood. The receptors here all came from a woman aged 55-70 years who had recovered from COVID-19.

The rearrangement joins TRBV3-1 (or the pseudogene TRBV3-2) to TRBJ1-4; a possible D gene is TRBD1 (5 bases). Germline CDR1 LGHDT, CDR2 YNNKEL (reference sequence). V was shortened by 6 bases and J by 7 bases, with 18 bases between the two germline ends. The length of the CDR3 is 15 residues. The DNA of the CDR3 is TGTGCCAGCAGTCATGAAGACAGCCGGAGTGAAAAACTGTTTTTT. Protein: CASSHEDSRSEKLFF.

The rearrangement links TRBV5-4 to TRBJ2-2, with D tentatively TRBD1 (6 bases). Between the trimmed V and J ends, which lost 0 bases and 13 bases, there was a span of 10 bases. The CDR3 has 12 residues. Germline V CDR1 and CDR2: SGHNT, YYREEE (reference sequence). Written as DNA, the CDR3 is TGTGCCAGCAGCTTGGACAGGGCCCCGCTGTTTTTT. Translated, it gives CASSLDRAPLFF.

The V gene is TRBV19, the J gene TRBJ1-5; the match to TRBD1 covers 7 bases. The CDR3 covers 13 residues. The ends lost 11 bases at V and 5 bases at J; junction bases unmatched: 9. CDR1 is LNHDA, CDR2 SQIVND, per germline (reference sequence). In nucleotides, the CDR3 is TGTGCCTCCCTCGGACAGGACTATCAGCCCCAGCATTTT. Encoded protein: CASLGQDYQPQHF.

CDR3 sequence reads: CASSTQGLHEQYF. CDR3 nucleotides: TGCGCCAGCAGCACCCAGGGTTTACACGAGCAGTACTTC. This chain joins TRBV5-1 and TRBJ2-7; D might be TRBD1 (5 bases). Trimming stripped 4 bases from V and 5 bases from J, with 13 bases between. This CDR3 is 13 amino acids long. Per germline, CDR1 SGHRS and CDR2 YFSETQ.

In its sample, this clone was seen a few times. The V gene is TRBV28, the J gene TRBJ1-6; tentatively, D is TRBD1 (6 bases). Trimming removed 0 bases at V and 6 bases at J, with 6 bases between. This CDR3 is 14 amino acids long. Germline CDR1 reads MDHEN; CDR2 reads SYDVKM. CDR3 bases: TGTGCCAGCAGTTTATGGGGGGCTAATTCACCCCTCCACTTT. Translated: CASSLWGANSPLHF.

This clone showed up just a few times. The chain couples TRBV20-1 to TRBJ2-7; a weak D match, TRBD1 (6 bases). Germline CDR1 DFQATT, CDR2 SNEGSKA (reference sequence). This CDR3 region has 13 residues. Trimming stripped 3 bases from V and 12 bases from J, with 21 bases between. CDR3 in amino acids: CSASDALRGYWYF. The CDR3 DNA sequence: TGCAGTGCTAGTGATGCACTCAGGGGTTACTGGTACTTC.

This chain joins TRBV4-2 and TRBJ1-2; 7 bases fit TRBD1. The germline V gene has CDR1 LGHNA and CDR2 YNFKEQ. The CDR3 is 14 residues long. V lost 3 bases and J lost 7; bases outside the gene matches: 8. The CDR3 spells CASSHGTDEGGYTF. The CDR3, as DNA: TGTGCCAGCAGCCACGGGACAGATGAAGGTGGCTACACCTTC.

The chain uses TRBV19 and TRBJ2-3; the match to TRBD1 covers 10 bases. The CDR3 has 13 residues. CDR1 is LNHDA, CDR2 SQIVND, per germline (reference sequence). Trimming cost V 10 bases and J 4 bases; bases outside gene matches: 5. CDR3 DNA sequence: TGTGCCACCCGGGACAGGGGAGCAGATACGCAGTATTTT. Translation gives CATRDRGADTQYF.

The chain uses TRBV18 and TRBJ1-1; D is uncertain. The V gene lost 1 base and the J gene lost 6 bases, with 21 bases spanning the gap. The V gene's germline CDR1 is KGHSH and CDR2 LQKENI. The CDR3 has 17 amino acids. CDR3 protein: CASSPLDAVPSVAEAFF. CDR3 DNA sequence: TGTGCCAGCTCACCACTTGACGCGGTCCCATCGGTCGCTGAAGCTTTCTTT. Drawing the rest from reference TRBV18 and TRBJ1-1, the complete variable domain is NAGVMQNPRHLVRRRGQEARLRCSPMKGHSHVYWYRQLPEEGLKFMVYLQKENIIDESGMPKERFSAEFPKEGPSILRIQQVVRGDSAAYFCASSPLDAVPSVAEAFFGQGTRLTVV.

The V gene is TRBV3-1 (or the pseudogene TRBV3-2), the J gene TRBJ1-1, with D perhaps TRBD1 (5 bases). V was pared by 0 bases and J by 4 bases, with 12 bases between. In germline, CDR1 is LGHDT, CDR2 YNNKEL (reference sequence). The CDR3 spans 15 residues. CDR3 sequence: CASSQDRGIPTEAFF. The CDR3 DNA reads TGTGCCAGCAGCCAAGACCGGGGGATCCCCACTGAAGCTTTCTTT.

The chain links TRBV21-1 to TRBJ2-2; the listed D gene, TRBD1, was not tested against the DNA. TRBV21-1 is a listed pseudogene. The CDR3 covers 18 residues. The CDR3 DNA reads TGTGCCAGCAGCCCCCGGAGGAGAACAGGGGAGTCCACCGGGGAGCTGTTTTTT. This sequence encodes CASSPRRRTGESTGELFF.

This rearrangement joins TRBV6-6 to TRBJ2-7; 9 bases match TRBD2. Germline-derived CDR1 and CDR2 are MNHNY and SVGAGI (reference sequence). The CDR3 is made up of 16 amino acids. V lost 4 bases to trimming and J lost 3 bases; unmatched junction nucleotides: 10. The DNA for the CDR3 is TGTGCCAGCAGTTTAATAGCGGGGGTCGCCCTCTACGAGCAGTACTTC. Translated, it gives CASSLIAGVALYEQYF.

The chain combines TRBV5-5 with TRBJ2-3; 14 bases align to TRBD2. CDR3 size: 18 residues. Germline CDR1 SGHKS, CDR2 YYEKEE (reference sequence). The V segment lost 0 bases and the J segment 4 bases; nucleotides outside the gene matches: 7. The CDR3 DNA reads TGTGCCAGCAGCTTGGGACTAGCGGGGGGGCCCGGGGCAGATACGCAGTATTTT. Translation gives CASSLGLAGGPGADTQYF. Complete variable domain (other parts from reference TRBV5-5 and TRBJ2-3): DAGVTQSPTHLIKTRGQQVTLRCSPISGHKSVSWYQQVLGQGPQFIFQYYEKEERGRGNFPDRFSARQFPNYSSELNVNALLLGDSALYLCASSLGLAGGPGADTQYFGPGTRLTVL.

The V call is TRBV11-3, the J call TRBJ1-4, with a tentative D call TRBD1 (6 bases). Germline V gene sequence: CDR1 SGHNT, CDR2 YENEEA. The V end lost 5 bases, the J end lost 5 bases, and 15 bases lay between the germline ends. This CDR3 spans 15 amino acids. DNA for the CDR3: TGTGCCAGCAGCCCCACCGGACAGATAAATGAAAAACTGTTTTTT. It is translated as CASSPTGQINEKLFF. The variable domain in full, completed from reference TRBV11-3 and TRBJ1-4, reads EAGVVQSPRYKIIEKKQPVAFWCNPISGHNTLYWYLQNLGQGPELLIRYENEEAVDDSQLPKDRFSAERLKGVDSTLKIQPAELGDSAVYLCASSPTGQINEKLFFGSGTQLSVL.

The chain joins TRBV2 to TRBJ1-5; D unclear. The CDR3 runs to 14 residues. Germline values: CDR1 SNHLY, CDR2 FYNNEI. V shed 2 bases and J shed 6 bases, with 11 bases lying between them. CDR3 residues: CASSENGRIQPQHF. In nucleotides, the CDR3 is TGTGCCAGCAGTGAAAACGGGAGGATTCAGCCCCAGCATTTT.

This clone was found once. This chain connects TRBV5-4 to TRBJ2-1; D might be TRBD2 (6 bases). The germline CDR1 and CDR2 sequences are SGHNT and YYREEE (reference sequence). V was clipped by 5 bases and J by 0 bases, with 15 bases between them. The CDR3 covers 16 residues. CDR3 loop: CASRAGGGNSYNEQFF. CDR3 DNA: TGTGCCAGCAGGGCCGGTGGGGGGAACTCCTACAATGAGCAGTTCTTC.

V usage is TRBV28 and J usage is TRBJ2-7, with D possibly being TRBD1 (6 bases). Germline CDR1 reads MDHEN; CDR2 reads SYDVKM. V was clipped by 5 bases and J by 3 bases, with 14 bases between them. The CDR3 spans 14 residues. The CDR3 protein is CASSPPGQIYEQYF. The CDR3 nucleotides are TGTGCCAGCAGTCCACCGGGACAAATCTACGAGCAGTACTTC.

The genes are TRBV18 and TRBJ1-2; TRBD1 is a possible D gene (6 bases). Per the germline V gene, CDR1 is KGHSH and CDR2 is LQKENI. There are 14 residues in the CDR3. With 3 bases removed from V and 8 bases from J, the gap between germline ends came to 16 bases. CDR3 DNA sequence: TGTGCCAGCTCACCCCTCAGGGGATCAGAAGGCTACACCTTC. This sequence encodes CASSPLRGSEGYTF.

This clone came up once. The chain employs TRBV27 and TRBJ2-7, with D possibly matching TRBD2 (6 bases). The V end was cut by 5 bases, the J end by 7 bases, with 21 bases between. The germline V gene encodes CDR1 MNHEY and CDR2 SMNVEV (reference sequence). The CDR3 has 15 amino acids. The CDR3 coding sequence is TGTGCCAGCAGTCCTAGGGGTAGGCGGGGACGAGAGCAGTACTTC. Residues: CASSPRGRRGREQYF.

The chain recombines TRBV6-5 with TRBJ1-3; TRBD1 agrees at 8 bases. V gave up 7 bases and J gave up 5 bases; unmatched junction bases: 7. The CDR3 totals 14 residues. The V gene's germline CDR1 is MNHEY and CDR2 SVGAGI. The DNA for the CDR3 is TGTGCCAGCACCACCGGACAGGGAAGAAACACCATATATTTT. Its translation is CASTTGQGRNTIYF.

This chain connects TRBV10-3 to TRBJ1-5, with D perhaps TRBD1 (5 bases). Germline assignment: CDR1 ENHRY and CDR2 SYGVKD. Trimming stripped 7 bases from V and 6 bases from J, with 13 bases between. There are 13 residues in the CDR3. CDR3: CAIMGGYGQPQHF. The CDR3 DNA follows: TGTGCCATCATGGGGGGGTATGGTCAGCCCCAGCATTTT.

The chain recombines TRBV7-8 with TRBJ2-7; TRBD1 aligns across 7 bases. V lost 5 bases and J lost 2; bases outside the gene matches: 12. Germline V CDR1 and CDR2: SGHVS, FQNEAQ. The CDR3 covers 16 residues. CDR3 residues: CASSPQSRTGTYEQYF. Here the CDR3 DNA reads TGTGCCAGCAGCCCCCAGAGTCGGACAGGAACCTACGAGCAGTACTTC.

The chain employs TRBV5-4 and TRBJ1-2, with TRBD1 matching over 7 bases. Germline trimming cut 0 bases from V and 1 base from J; bases unmatched to any gene: 3. This CDR3 is 15 amino acids long. Per germline, CDR1 SGHNT and CDR2 YYREEE (reference sequence). This CDR3 is CASSLVQGGNYGYTF. CDR3 sequence (DNA): TGTGCCAGCAGCTTGGTCCAGGGGGGTAACTATGGCTACACCTTC.

This chain links TRBV6-1 with TRBJ2-3, with D unclear. Germline V CDR1 and CDR2: MNHNS, SASEGT. The CDR3 extends over 15 amino acids. V was cut by 1 base and J by 6 bases, with 14 bases left in between. Here the CDR3 reads CASSEVRVARDTQYF. As DNA, the CDR3 is TGTGCCAGCAGTGAAGTACGCGTAGCAAGGGATACGCAGTATTTT.

V gene TRBV7-3 combines with J gene TRBJ1-3; a weak D match, TRBD1 (6 bases). Germline CDR1 and CDR2: SGHTA and FQGTGA. Trimming cost V 2 bases and J 0 bases, with 8 bases left between them. CDR3 length: 15 amino acids. Written as DNA, the CDR3 is TGTGCCAGCAGCTTACAGGGGCCCTCTGGAAACACCATATATTTT. Translating it yields CASSLQGPSGNTIYF.

CDR3 sequence reads: CSVVRSQSNTGELFF. The CDR3 DNA reads TGCAGCGTTGTTAGGTCACAGTCGAACACCGGGGAGCTGTTTTTT. The V and J genes are TRBV29-1 and TRBJ2-2, with no clear D. Trimming removed 4 bases from V and 0 bases from J, with 12 bases in between. Germline-derived CDR1 and CDR2 are SQVTM and ANQGSEA. The CDR3 runs 15 residues.

The chain has TRBV16 and TRBJ2-7, with 8 bases fitting TRBD1. Losses at the gene ends were 4 bases for V and 6 bases for J; bases not matched to a gene: 11. The CDR3 runs to 15 residues. The germline gives CDR1 KGHSY, CDR2 FQNENV. The CDR3: CASSPGTGEEIEQYF. Here the CDR3 DNA reads TGTGCCAGCAGCCCGGGGACAGGAGAAGAAATCGAGCAGTACTTC.